This entry is about one T cell receptor (beta chain). The antigen this receptor binds is unknown. The sample holds no much larger clone one base away, and base qualities are not on file. The data were obtained in a study of blood T cell repertoires in COVID-19 (dated by TCRdb to the early 2020s). Regarding the research as a whole: The collaborator samples originated in the United States, Italy and Spain and spanned the acute and convalescent phases of COVID-19. A freely available public database, intended as a resource for researchers studying the immune response to SARS-CoV-2, is where the repertoires were released. The prospective study material was composed of cDNA or gDNA derived from T cells, B-cell-depleted T cells, or PBMCs. Samples were obtained from the ongoing ImmuneRACE study (first 160 participants) and from some 1,200 subjects provided by 6 global collaborators. The sample metadata nearly always contained a de-identified subject ID, COVID-19 status, age in years and sex. Where available, HLA class I and class II types were obtained from metadata supplied by the sample provider rather than from assay-based typing. Subjects who had been exposed to COVID-19, were actively infected with it, or had recovered from it provided the deeply sampled blood TCRbeta repertoires that made up the dataset. The paper's findings and limits, for the study overall: Clinical and demographic metadata were provided uncurated, with the amount varying by source and participant.

Whole blood was collected in K2EDTA tubes by collaborating institutions according to the institutions' own protocols. For TCRbeta analysis, collaborators shipped samples in one of three forms: frozen whole blood, isolated PBMCs, or DNA extracted from either of those sample types. TCRbeta CDR3 regions were amplified from genomic DNA by means of the immunoSEQ Assay, a bias-controlled multiplex PCR. The authors' pipeline ran thus. The number of nucleated cells in each sample was estimated from the amplification of reference gene primers within the assay. To quantify the absolute abundance of each unique TCRbeta CDR3 rearrangement, sequence reads were collapsed and filtered. For each sample, productive Simpson clonality was calculated by taking the square root of Simpson's diversity index across productive rearrangements. The clones in this table, taken by TCRdb from immuneACCESS, are in-frame only. Not every clone is retained; where verified, under half of the shortfall comes from an unresolved V gene, and the cause of the rest is unknown. D and trimming were read from the DNA, whereas the V and J calls and clone size are those reported in that table. This sample holds hundreds of thousands of clones; 84% were observed only once. The ten largest clones add up to 15% to 20% of the sample.

Spanning cysteine to phenylalanine, the CDR3 consists of 12 amino acids. Left in the record is the CDR3 DNA by itself, 36 bases read in frame from the first base. Trimming removed 3 bases from V and 6 bases from J, leaving 8 bases between the germline ends. Sequencing used peripheral blood. Recombination connected TRBV12-3 or TRBV12-4 to TRBJ1-1; the D gene is perhaps TRBD1, from 6 matching bases. The source is a man between 25 and 39 years old with active or convalescent COVID-19. Here is the DNA: TGTGCCAGCAGTTTCGGGGGGCCTGAAGCTTTCTTT. It specifies CASSFGGPEAFF.